A selection of T cell receptor beta chains follows, all from one sample in a study of T cell repertoires in cytomegalovirus infection. These receptors lack a known antigen. TCRdb reprocessed the reads with MiXCR, giving one entry per CDR3 protein. Among 680,000 or so distinct CDR3 sequences, roughly 33% were seen once, and the ten largest hold about 18%. The material sequenced was cultured PBMCs, taken from culture after CMV antigen stimulation. The receptors were sampled from a human donor in good health (CMV status not recorded). Some clones in this sample may be carry-over from other donors' samples. Each CDR3 is given with its conserved first and last residue. D genes are given only for firm matches. Only part of the rows carry a size: once, few, many, or a class if the clone is expanded.

V gene,J gene,clone size,D gene,CDR3 DNA,CDR3 protein
TRBV15,TRBJ1-6,.,.,TGTGCCACCAGCAGAGATTCGGTGTCGCCCGAGACCTTT,CATSRDSVSPETF
TRBV6-2/TRBV6-3,TRBJ1-1,few,.,TGTGCCAGCAGTTACTCGAGCACAGCAACTGTGAACACTGAAGCTTTCTTT,CASSYSSTATVNTEAFF
TRBV12-3/TRBV12-4,TRBJ1-2,many,.,TGTGCCAGCAGTTTAAAAGGGGTTGGTGGCTACACCTTC,CASSLKGVGGYTF
TRBV6-6,TRBJ1-6,.,TRBD1,TGTGCCAGCAGTGAGTACAGGGGTGGTTCACCCCTCCACTTT,CASSEYRGGSPLHF
TRBV6-5,TRBJ2-6,few,TRBD1,TGTGCCAGCAGCTCCCGGGACAGGGGGTATGCTGGGGCCAACGTCCTGACTTTC,CASSSRDRGYAGANVLTF
TRBV5-6,TRBJ2-7,.,.,TGTGCCAGCAGCTTAGGTGGCTGGCCCTACGAGCAGTACTTC,CASSLGGWPYEQYF
TRBV5-4,TRBJ1-2,once,.,TGTGCCAGCAGCCCCGGTGGGGTGCGGTATGGCTACACCTTC,CASSPGGVRYGYTF
TRBV7-2,TRBJ1-1,.,.,TGTGCCAGCAGCTCCTACCAGGCTTTCTTT,CASSSYQAFF
TRBV2,TRBJ1-2,.,TRBD1,TGTGCCAGCAGTGAAGAGTTTCCGGGACAGGGGGCGATTGGCTACACCTTC,CASSEEFPGQGAIGYTF
TRBV10-3,TRBJ2-7,few,.,TGTGCCATCAGTCCCTACGTTACTAACATCTCCTACGAGCAGTACTTC,CAISPYVTNISYEQYF
TRBV2,TRBJ1-6,.,.,TGTGCCAGCAAGCGACAGTTTAATTCACCCCTCCACTTT,CASKRQFNSPLHF
TRBV6-6,TRBJ2-1,few,TRBD2,TGTGCCAGCAGGCTGTCGACTAGCGGGTTCTACAATGAGCAGTTCTTC,CASRLSTSGFYNEQFF
TRBV7-8,TRBJ2-2,few,.,TGTGCCAGCAGCCCCGTAGGTGCCGGGGAGCTGTTTTTT,CASSPVGAGELFF
TRBV19,TRBJ1-6,many,.,TGTGCCAGTAGTATAGGTCGGCAGGGGAGTTCACCCCTCCACTTT,CASSIGRQGSSPLHF
TRBV28,TRBJ2-7,few,.,TGTGCCACACGTATCACGAGCTCCTACGAGCAGTACTTC,CATRITSSYEQYF
TRBV20-1,TRBJ1-1,.,.,TGCAGTCCCTCCCAGAACACTGAAGCTTTCTTT,CSPSQNTEAFF
TRBV6-2/TRBV6-3,TRBJ2-5,few,.,TGTGCCAGCAGCAAAACTAGCAACCAAGAGACCCAGTACTTC,CASSKTSNQETQYF
TRBV12-3/TRBV12-4,TRBJ2-7,.,.,TGTGCCAGCAGGGTCTCCTCACGGGACGAGCAGTACTTC,CASRVSSRDEQYF
TRBV7-2,TRBJ2-7,few,.,TGTGCCAGCAGCTTAAGTGGGGGACTGATCACCTACGAGCAGTACTTC,CASSLSGGLITYEQYF
TRBV6-2/TRBV6-3,TRBJ2-1,.,.,TGTGCCAGCAGTGGACTCCTCAATGGGAATGAGCAGTTCTTC,CASSGLLNGNEQFF
TRBV7-2,TRBJ2-1,.,.,TGTGCCAGCAGCCAAGACCTAGCCAGCAATGAGCAGTTCTTC,CASSQDLASNEQFF
TRBV28,TRBJ2-3,few,TRBD2,TGTGCCAGCAGTGTTCTAGCGGGGGGGCCTACAGATACGCAGTATTTT,CASSVLAGGPTDTQYF
TRBV18,TRBJ2-7,.,TRBD1,TGTGCCAGCTCACCATACGTACCTACGGACAGGGCGGCCTACGAGCAGTACTTC,CASSPYVPTDRAAYEQYF
TRBV7-8,TRBJ2-5,many,.,TGTGCCAGCAGTTTAATCCCGGAGGGGAAGACCCAGTACTTC,CASSLIPEGKTQYF
TRBV30,TRBJ2-7,.,TRBD2,TGTGCCTTATGGACTAGCGGGAGTAACTACGAGCAGTACTTC,CALWTSGSNYEQYF
TRBV6-1,TRBJ2-1,few,.,TGTGCCAGCAGGGGCGCAACCGGGACCGATTACAATGAGCAGTTCTTC,CASRGATGTDYNEQFF
TRBV7-2,TRBJ2-3,many,TRBD2,TGTGCCAGCAGCTTAGGCCTAGCGGGAGGTTTTGCGCAGTATTTT,CASSLGLAGGFAQYF
TRBV12-3/TRBV12-4,TRBJ2-5,.,TRBD1,TGTGCCAGCAGTTGGGGGACAGGACAACAAGAGACCCAGTACTTC,CASSWGTGQQETQYF
TRBV7-2,TRBJ2-7,many,TRBD2,TGTGCCAGCAGCTCTGGGACTAGCGGGGCCGCGCAGTACTTC,CASSSGTSGAAQYF
TRBV20-1,TRBJ2-7,.,TRBD2,TGCAGTGCTACCGCAGGGTCGGGACTAGCGGTCTACGAGCAGTACTTC,CSATAGSGLAVYEQYF
TRBV6-1,TRBJ1-2,.,.,TGTGCCAGCAGTAGGAGGGGGTGGAAGAAGGGCAGGCCAATTTATGGCTACACCTTC,CASSRRGWKKGRPIYGYTF
TRBV7-8,TRBJ1-3,many,.,TGTGCCAGCAGCCCCCAAAGGCTAACTGGAAACACCATATATTTT,CASSPQRLTGNTIYF
TRBV27,TRBJ1-2,.,.,TGTGCCAGCAGTTCCAGGCATGGGGATAACTATGGCTACACCTTC,CASSSRHGDNYGYTF
TRBV7-2,TRBJ1-4,many,.,TGTGCCAGCAGCTCGCTAGGACCCAGTGAGGAAAAACTGTTTTTT,CASSSLGPSEEKLFF
TRBV28,TRBJ1-1,.,.,TGTGCCAGCAGTTGGGCACAGGGAGGACCCACTGAAGCTTTCTTT,CASSWAQGGPTEAFF
TRBV28,TRBJ1-1,.,.,TGTGCCAGCACCCATGGGGACCGAAACACTGAAGCTTTCTTT,CASTHGDRNTEAFF
TRBV23-1,TRBJ1-4,.,.,TGCGCCAGCAGTCAATCTAAGGCGGAAAAACTGTTTTTT,CASSQSKAEKLFF
TRBV7-6,TRBJ1-1,.,.,TGTGCCAGCAGCTCCGGACATATGAACACTGAAGCTTTCTTT,CASSSGHMNTEAFF
TRBV27,TRBJ2-5,.,.,TGTGCCAGCAGTCACAAGGTACAGGGAAATCAAGAGACCCAGTACTTC,CASSHKVQGNQETQYF
TRBV11-2,TRBJ2-7,.,.,TGTGCCAGCAGCTTTTTTTTAGGACAAAGCTACGAGCAGTACTTC,CASSFFLGQSYEQYF
TRBV7-2,TRBJ2-5,.,.,TGTGCCAGCAGCTTAGTAACTTCTAAGAGGACCCAGTACTTC,CASSLVTSKRTQYF
TRBV7-2,TRBJ2-5,.,.,TGTGCCAGCAGCTTAGTGTGGACTATCGAAGAGACCCAGTACTTC,CASSLVWTIEETQYF